The clone carrying this TCR beta chain was picked up many times. Its specificity is not known. The data are from a study of blood T cells in healthy people across ages. Whole-study findings and limits: Those diversity estimates obtained from one million T cells were thought to be underestimates.

For the second PCR, which ran for about 7 to 12 cycles, a sample-barcoded 5' primer and a J-beta primer mix were used. TCRdb analysed the 5' RACE reads with MiXCR anew, one entry per CDR3 protein. The repertoire includes 1.5 million to 2 million distinct CDR3 sequences, 28% of them detected once, and 7.7% sits in the top ten. The donors, aged roughly 6 to 95, were healthy Caucasians from Russia. Germline lookup yields CDR1 SQVTM and CDR2 ANQGSEA. Trimming removed 6 bases from V and 2 bases from J; junction bases left unmatched: 8. This CDR3 region has 14 residues. The clonotype comes from a woman aged 25 to 39 in good health. The chain recombines TRBV29-1 with TRBJ2-3, with 7 bases lining up with TRBD1. The sample was blood. In DNA form, the CDR3 reads TGCAGCGTCAGACCGGGACAGACCACAGATACGCAGTATTTT. It yields the protein CSVRPGQTTDTQYF.